This T cell receptor (beta chain) is from a study of spatial heterogeneity in lung cancer. A single record per CDR3 protein comes from TCRdb applying MiXCR to the 5' RACE reads. The data contain tens of thousands of distinct CDR3 sequences, 5.2% of them singletons. The time point here: sample taken at primary tumor resection. Researchers sequenced whole RNA taken from tumor, nontumor lung or frozen PBMC without sorting. Germline V lookup: CDR1 LGHDT, CDR2 YNNKEL (reference sequence). The V gene lost 6 bases and the J gene lost 4 bases, with 15 bases spanning the gap. The CDR3 has 14 amino acids. This chain links TRBV3-1 with TRBJ1-1, with D unclear. The source of this sequence is a female donor with early-stage non-small cell lung cancer. The specimen comprised PBMCs, sampled at surgery. DNA for the CDR3: TGTGCCAGCAGTCAACTCCCCTCTCCCACTGAAGCTTTCTTT. Translating it yields CASSQLPSPTEAFF.